The T cell receptor (beta chain) described here comes from a study of cytomegalovirus exposure and HLA in healthy donors. Regarding the study as a whole: Productive status was seen about 87% or about 30% of the time for most TCR beta V segments in an earlier analysis.

The V end was cut by 2 bases, the J end by 1 base, with 18 bases between. The CDR3 totals 17 residues. Germline CDR1 LGHNA, CDR2 YNFKEQ. A word on this clone: Its antigen remains unidentified.

Researchers ran the PCR with 60 Vbeta and 13 Jbeta primers. Sequencing used immunoSEQ multiplex PCR; TCRdb keeps in-frame clones, though not all of them. The table shows under 150,000 clones, with around 75% occurring only once. Sequences were obtained from PBMCs. The chain couples TRBV4-2 to TRBJ2-7; D gene uncertain. The TCR originated in a young man in good health and CMV-seronegative. The CDR3 DNA reads TGTGCCAGCAGCCAACCTCTCCCAGTGCGGTCGTCCTACGAGCAGTACTTC. This translates into CASSQPLPVRSSYEQYF.